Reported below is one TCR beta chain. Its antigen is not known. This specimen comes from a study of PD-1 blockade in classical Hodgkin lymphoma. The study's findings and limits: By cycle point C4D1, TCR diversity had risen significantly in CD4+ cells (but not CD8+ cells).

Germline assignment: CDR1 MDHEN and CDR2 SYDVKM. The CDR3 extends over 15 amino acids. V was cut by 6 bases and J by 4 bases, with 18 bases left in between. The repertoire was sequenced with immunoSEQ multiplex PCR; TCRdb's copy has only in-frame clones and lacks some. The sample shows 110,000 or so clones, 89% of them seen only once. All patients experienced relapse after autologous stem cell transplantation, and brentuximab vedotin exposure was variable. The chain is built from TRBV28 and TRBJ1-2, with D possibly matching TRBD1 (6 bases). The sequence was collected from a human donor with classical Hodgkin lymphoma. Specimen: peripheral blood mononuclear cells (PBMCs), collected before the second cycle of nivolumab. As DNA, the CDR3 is TGTGCCAGCAGACCGGACTGGACAGACTTCTATGGCTACACCTTC. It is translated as CASRPDWTDFYGYTF.